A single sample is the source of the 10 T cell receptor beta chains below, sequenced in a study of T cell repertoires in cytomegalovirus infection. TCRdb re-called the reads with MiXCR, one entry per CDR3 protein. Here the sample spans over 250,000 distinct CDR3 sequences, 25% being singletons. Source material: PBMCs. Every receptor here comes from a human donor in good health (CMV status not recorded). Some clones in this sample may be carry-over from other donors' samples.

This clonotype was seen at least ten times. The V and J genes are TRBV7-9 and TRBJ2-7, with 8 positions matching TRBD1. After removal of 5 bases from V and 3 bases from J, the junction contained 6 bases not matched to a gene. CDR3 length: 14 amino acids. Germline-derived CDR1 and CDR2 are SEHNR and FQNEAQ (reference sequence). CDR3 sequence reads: CASSHRDRNYEQYF. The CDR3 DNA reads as TGTGCCAGCAGCCACCGGGACAGGAACTACGAGCAGTACTTC.

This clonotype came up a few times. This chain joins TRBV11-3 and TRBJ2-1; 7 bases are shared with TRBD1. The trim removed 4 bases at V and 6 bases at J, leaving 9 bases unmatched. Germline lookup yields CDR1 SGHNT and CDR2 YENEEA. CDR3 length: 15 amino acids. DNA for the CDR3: TGTGCCAGCAGCTCGTCCGGGACAGTAACCAATGAGCAGTTCTTC. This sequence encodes CASSSSGTVTNEQFF.

The CDR3 nucleotides read TGTGCCAGCAGCTTGGGGACTGGACAGGTTTTTCATGAAGCTTTCTTT. Translating gives CASSLGTGQVFHEAFF. V is TRBV5-6 and J is TRBJ1-1, with 7 bases fitting TRBD1. The CDR3 totals 16 residues. The germline V gene encodes CDR1 SGHDT and CDR2 YYEEEE. The junction had 12 bases not matched to a gene; V was cut back by 0 bases and J by 7 bases. The whole variable domain, remainder taken from reference TRBV5-6 and TRBJ1-1, is DAGVTQSPTHLIKTRGQQVTLRCSPKSGHDTVSWYQQALGQGPQFIFQYYEEEERQRGNFPDRFSGHQFPNYSSELNVNALLLGDSALYLCASSLGTGQVFHEAFFGQGTRLTVV.

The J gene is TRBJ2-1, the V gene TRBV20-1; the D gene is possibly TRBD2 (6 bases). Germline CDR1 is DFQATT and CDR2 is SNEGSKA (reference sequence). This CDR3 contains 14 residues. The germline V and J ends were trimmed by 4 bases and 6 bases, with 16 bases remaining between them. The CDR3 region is CSATRGRLGNEQFF. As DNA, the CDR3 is TGCAGTGCTACGCGGGGCAGGCTCGGCAATGAGCAGTTCTTC.

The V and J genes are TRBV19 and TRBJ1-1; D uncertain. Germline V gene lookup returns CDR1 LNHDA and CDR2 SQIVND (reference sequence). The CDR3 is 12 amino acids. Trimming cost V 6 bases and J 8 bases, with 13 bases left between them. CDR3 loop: CASRQVLGEAFF. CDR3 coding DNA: TGTGCCAGTAGACAAGTCTTGGGCGAAGCTTTCTTT.

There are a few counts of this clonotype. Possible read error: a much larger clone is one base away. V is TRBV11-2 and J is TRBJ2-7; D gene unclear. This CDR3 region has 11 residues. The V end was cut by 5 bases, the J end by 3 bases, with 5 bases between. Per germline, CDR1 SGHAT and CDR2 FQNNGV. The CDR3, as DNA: TGTGCCAGCAGCGCCTACTACGAGCAGTACTTC. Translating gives CASSAYYEQYF.

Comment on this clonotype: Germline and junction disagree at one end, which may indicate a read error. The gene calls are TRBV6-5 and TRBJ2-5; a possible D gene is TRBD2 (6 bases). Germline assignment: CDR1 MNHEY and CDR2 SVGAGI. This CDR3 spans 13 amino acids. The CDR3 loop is CDSSHGLFETQYF. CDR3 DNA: TGTGACAGCAGCCACGGACTATTTGAGACCCAGTACTTC.

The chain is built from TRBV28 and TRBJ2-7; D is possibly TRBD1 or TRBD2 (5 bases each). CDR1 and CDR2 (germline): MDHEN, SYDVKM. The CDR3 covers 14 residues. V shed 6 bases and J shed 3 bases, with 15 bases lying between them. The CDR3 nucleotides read TGTGCCAGCAGCCTAACGGGGCCGATCTACGAGCAGTACTTC. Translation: CASSLTGPIYEQYF.

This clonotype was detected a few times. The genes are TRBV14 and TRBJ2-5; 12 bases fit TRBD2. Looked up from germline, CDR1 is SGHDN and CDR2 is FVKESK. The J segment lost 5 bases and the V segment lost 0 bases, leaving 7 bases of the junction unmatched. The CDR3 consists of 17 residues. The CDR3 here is CASSQEGLAGYVETQYF. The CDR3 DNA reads TGTGCCAGCAGCCAAGAGGGACTAGCGGGCTACGTGGAGACCCAGTACTTC.

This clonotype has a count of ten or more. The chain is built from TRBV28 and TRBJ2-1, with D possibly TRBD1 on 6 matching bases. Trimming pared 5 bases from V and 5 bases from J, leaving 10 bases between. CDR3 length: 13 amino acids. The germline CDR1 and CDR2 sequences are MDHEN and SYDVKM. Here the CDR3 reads CASSNTGHNEQFF. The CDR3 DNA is TGTGCCAGCAGTAACACAGGGCACAATGAGCAGTTCTTC. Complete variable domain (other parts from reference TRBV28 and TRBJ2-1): DVKVTQSSRYLVKRTGEKVFLECVQDMDHENMFWYRQDPGLGLRLIYFSYDVKMKEKGDIPEGYSVSREKKERFSLILESASTNQTSMYLCASSNTGHNEQFFGPGTRLTVL.